What follows are 9 T cell receptor beta chains derived from one specimen sequenced in a study of blood T cell repertoires in COVID-19. Libraries were prepared by immunoSEQ multiplex PCR; TCRdb keeps only in-frame clonotypes and omits some of them. The data contain 95,000 to 150,000 clones, almost 70% of them singletons. Sequences were obtained from peripheral blood. The receptors here all came from a woman aged 70-85 years with acute or convalescent COVID-19.

This clone was seen ten or more times. V gene TRBV4-2 combines with J gene TRBJ2-7; 8 positions agree with TRBD1. CDR3 length equals 15 residues. V lost 1 base, J lost 2 bases, and 4 bases stayed unmatched. CDR1 LGHNA and CDR2 YNFKEQ come from the germline V gene. The CDR3 nucleotides read TGTGCCAGCAGCCAAGTAGGGACAGGCCCCTACGAGCAGTACTTC. Translated: CASSQVGTGPYEQYF.

In its sample, this clone was seen a few times. This chain uses TRBV6-5 with TRBJ2-6; no reliable D call. Germline-derived CDR1 and CDR2 are MNHEY and SVGAGI. The CDR3 runs to 15 residues. Deletions cut 4 bases from V and 0 bases from J, with 7 bases between. The CDR3 DNA is TGTGCCAGCAGTTTATCAGTCTCTGGGGCCAACGTCCTGACTTTC. Translation: CASSLSVSGANVLTF.

The V and J genes are TRBV6-2 or TRBV6-3 and TRBJ2-7; 7 nucleotides agree with TRBD1. Germline V CDR1 and CDR2: MNHEY, SVGEGT. CDR3 size: 14 residues. The trim removed 2 bases at V and 7 bases at J, leaving 8 bases unmatched. The CDR3 DNA is TGTGCCAGCAGTTACGATACAGGGGTTGGTGAGCAGTACTTC. Its translation is CASSYDTGVGEQYF.

The chain combines TRBV6-6 with TRBJ2-7; 9 nucleotides agree with TRBD1. The CDR3 contains 15 residues. The germline V gene has CDR1 MNHNY and CDR2 SVGAGI (reference sequence). With 6 bases clipped from V and 5 bases from J, the junction kept 11 bases outside the gene matches. Here the CDR3 DNA reads TGTGCCAGCAGGCCTCCGGGACAGGGTATACACGAGCAGTACTTC. It codes for CASRPPGQGIHEQYF.

This clone was counted only a few times. This chain joins TRBV5-1 and TRBJ1-3; TRBD1 might be the D (5 bases). Germline CDR1 reads SGHRS; CDR2 reads YFSETQ. CDR3 size: 15 residues. V dropped 0 bases and J dropped 2 bases, with 9 bases sitting between them. The CDR3 DNA sequence: TGCGCCAGCAGCTTGGCAGGGCTCACTGGAAACACCATATATTTT. The encoded protein is CASSLAGLTGNTIYF.

This chain connects TRBV5-4 to TRBJ2-2; D is uncertain. From germline, CDR1 is SGHNT and CDR2 YYREEE (reference sequence). The V end lost 0 bases, the J end lost 2 bases, and 8 bases lay between the germline ends. CDR3 length: 15 residues. DNA of the CDR3: TGTGCCAGCAGCTTGGACACCTTTAACACCGGGGAGCTGTTTTTT. Residues: CASSLDTFNTGELFF. The entire variable domain, with the rest obtained from reference TRBV5-4 and TRBJ2-2, is as follows: ETGVTQSPTHLIKTRGQQVTLRCSSQSGHNTVSWYQQALGQGPQFIFQYYREEENGRGNFPPRFSGLQFPNYSSELNVNALELDDSALYLCASSLDTFNTGELFFGEGSRLTVL.

This clone was counted only a few times. The chain uses TRBV30 and TRBJ2-3, with a weak D call TRBD2 (6 bases). The CDR3 covers 15 residues. CDR1 is GTSNPN and CDR2 is SVGIG in the germline V gene (reference sequence). V lost 5 bases and J 4 bases, leaving 19 bases between the germline ends. Written as DNA, the CDR3 is TGTGCCTGGGCCCTTGGGGGGAGTCGCTCAGATACGCAGTATTTT. Translation gives CAWALGGSRSDTQYF.

This clone was seen a few times. This chain connects TRBV10-2 to TRBJ2-5; D is undetermined. V lost 8 bases to trimming and J lost 4 bases, with 11 bases between them. Germline V gene sequence: CDR1 WSHSY, CDR2 SAAADI. There are 12 residues in the CDR3. The CDR3 loop reads CASHHWPETQYF. The CDR3 region has the DNA TGCGCCAGCCACCATTGGCCAGAGACCCAGTACTTC.

The gene calls are TRBV5-1 and TRBJ2-5; 8 bases are a match to TRBD2. The CDR3 runs to 15 residues. V shed 2 bases and J 1 base; nucleotides not matched to a gene: 4. The germline gives CDR1 SGHRS, CDR2 YFSETQ. The CDR3 bases are TGCGCCAGCAGCTTACAGCGGGGGCCCCAAGAGACCCAGTACTTC. Its translation is CASSLQRGPQETQYF.